Shown below are 30 T cell receptor beta chains from a single sample sequenced in a study of response to subunit inactivated influenza vaccine. From the RT-PCR reads, TCRdb called clonotypes with MiXCR, one entry per CDR3 protein. The table shows around 520,000 distinct CDR3 sequences, with 10% to 15% occurring only once. Sequences were derived from PBMCs from blood, sampled on the day of vaccination. The receptors originated from a man aged 50-59 years who received an inactivated influenza vaccine.

The rearrangement joins TRBV7-9 to TRBJ2-2; D gene unclear. The V end was cut by 11 bases, the J end by 3 bases, with 16 bases between. Germline V gene lookup returns CDR1 SEHNR and CDR2 FQNEAQ (reference sequence). This CDR3 has 14 residues. CDR3 nucleotide sequence: TGTGCCTCCAGCCCCGTCGGGTACACCGGGGAGCTGTTTTTT. Amino acid sequence: CASSPVGYTGELFF.

This clonotype was counted only a few times. V gene TRBV7-9 combines with J gene TRBJ2-5, with 9 bases matching TRBD1. The V segment lost 6 bases and the J segment 4 bases; nucleotides outside the gene matches: 12. This CDR3 has 16 residues. CDR1 is SEHNR and CDR2 is FQNEAQ in the germline V gene (reference sequence). The CDR3 nucleotides are TGTGCCAGCAGACGTACAGGGGGCGGTTGGATAGAGACCCAGTACTTC. Amino acids: CASRRTGGGWIETQYF.

This clonotype showed up many times. The CDR3 here is CASSLAVSRGEQFF. CDR3 in DNA: TGTGCCAGCAGCTTGGCCGTTAGCCGTGGCGAGCAGTTCTTC. The V call is TRBV5-5, the J call TRBJ2-1; D gene ambiguous. The CDR3 extends over 14 amino acids. CDR1 is SGHKS, CDR2 YYEKEE, per germline (reference sequence). Trimming shortened V by 0 bases and J by 10 bases, and 14 bases separated the two germline ends.

This clonotype was seen more than once but under ten times. This sequence joins TRBV11-2 and TRBJ2-7; D unresolved. This CDR3 region has 15 residues. Germline CDR1 reads SGHAT; CDR2 reads FQNNGV. V lost 4 bases and J lost 2, with 15 bases in between. The CDR3 region has the DNA TGTGCCAGCAGCTCCCGTTGGGATGAGACCTACGAGCAGTACTTC. Protein sequence: CASSSRWDETYEQYF.

This clonotype was found a few times. V gene TRBV20-1 combines with J gene TRBJ2-4, with TRBD1 matching over 8 bases. The CDR3 has 15 amino acids. V lost 0 bases to trimming and J lost 5 bases; unmatched junction nucleotides: 6. Germline CDR1 DFQATT, CDR2 SNEGSKA (reference sequence). CDR3 amino acids: CSARDLDRVENIQYF. As DNA, the CDR3 is TGCAGTGCTAGAGATTTGGACAGGGTCGAAAACATTCAGTACTTC.

This clonotype occurred a few times. The V call is TRBV5-1, the J call TRBJ2-3; D is perhaps TRBD2 (5 bases). Germline-derived CDR1 and CDR2 are SGHRS and YFSETQ. This CDR3 is 13 amino acids long. The germline V and J ends were trimmed by 0 bases and 7 bases, with 9 bases remaining between them. The CDR3 DNA reads TGCGCCAGCAGCTTGGAAGGAGGACATACGCAGTATTTT. Its protein is CASSLEGGHTQYF.

This clonotype was seen a few times. V is TRBV29-1 and J is TRBJ1-2; D not resolved. There are 14 residues in the CDR3. Trimming shortened V by 1 base and J by 6 bases, and 15 bases separated the two germline ends. Germline CDR1 reads SQVTM; CDR2 reads ANQGSEA. The CDR3 spells CSVEAVSTTNGYTF. CDR3 DNA sequence: TGCAGCGTTGAAGCGGTCTCGACGACCAATGGCTACACCTTC.

The V and J genes are TRBV4-1 and TRBJ2-6, with 7 bases lining up with TRBD1. This CDR3 has 20 residues. The V gene's germline CDR1 is MGHRA and CDR2 YSYEKL. Unmatched junction bases numbered 13, after V lost 0 bases and J lost 2 bases. The CDR3 reads CASSQDSRQGDFAGANVLTF. In nucleotides, the CDR3 is TGCGCCAGCAGCCAAGACTCTAGACAGGGTGACTTCGCTGGGGCCAACGTCCTGACTTTC.

This clonotype has more than one count but fewer than ten. This rearrangement joins TRBV7-2 to TRBJ2-1, with no clear D. The CDR3 covers 13 residues. Between the trimmed V and J ends, which lost 2 bases and 2 bases, there was a span of 4 bases. CDR1 and CDR2 from the germline V gene are SGHTA and FQGNSA. As DNA, the CDR3 is TGTGCCAGCAGCTTACAGCCCTACAATGAGCAGTTCTTC. The encoded protein is CASSLQPYNEQFF.

The V and J genes are TRBV4-3 and TRBJ2-1; D possibly corresponds to TRBD2 (6 bases). V lost 3 bases, J lost 5 bases, and 17 bases lay in between. CDR1 and CDR2 (germline): LGHNA, YSLEER. The CDR3 covers 16 residues. The CDR3: CASSHKGGDPHNEQFF. DNA of the CDR3: TGCGCCAGCAGCCACAAAGGCGGGGACCCCCACAATGAGCAGTTCTTC.

The chain joins TRBV11-2 to TRBJ2-3; D remains unclear. Germline assignment: CDR1 SGHAT and CDR2 FQNNGV. The V end was cut by 3 bases, the J end by 1 base, with 11 bases between. This CDR3 region has 15 residues. The CDR3 reads CASSFRRLGTDTQYF. CDR3 sequence (DNA): TGTGCCAGCAGCTTTCGCCGATTGGGCACAGATACGCAGTATTTT.

The table lists this clonotype with a few counts. The chain links TRBV20-1 to TRBJ2-3; D might be TRBD2 (5 bases). Germline V gene lookup returns CDR1 DFQATT and CDR2 SNEGSKA (reference sequence). The CDR3 is 12 residues long. V lost 5 bases and J lost 4, with 10 bases in between. The CDR3 loop reads CSALRAPDTQYF. Written as DNA, the CDR3 is TGCAGTGCTCTGAGGGCCCCAGATACGCAGTATTTT.

This clonotype has just a few counts. The J gene is TRBJ2-1, the V gene TRBV5-1, with D unresolved. This CDR3 is built from 15 residues. V lost 0 bases and J 5 bases, leaving 12 bases between the germline ends. CDR1 SGHRS and CDR2 YFSETQ come from the germline V gene. CDR3 protein: CASSLGAPRDNEQFF. CDR3 bases: TGCGCCAGCAGCTTGGGGGCCCCAAGGGACAATGAGCAGTTCTTC.

The chain carries TRBV5-1 and TRBJ2-3; D not certain. The CDR3 sequence is 14 residues long. V dropped 1 base and J dropped 2 bases, with 8 bases sitting between them. From germline, CDR1 is SGHRS and CDR2 YFSETQ. CDR3 residues: CASSLNPNTDTQYF. The DNA of the CDR3 is TGCGCCAGCAGCTTGAACCCTAACACAGATACGCAGTATTTT.

V usage is TRBV5-1 and J usage is TRBJ1-5; 10 bases are a match to TRBD1. Germline CDR1 reads SGHRS; CDR2 reads YFSETQ. This CDR3 region has 16 residues. V gave up 4 bases and J gave up 3 bases; unmatched junction bases: 7. The CDR3 region is CASSIGTGALNQPQHF. DNA for the CDR3: TGCGCCAGCAGCATCGGGACAGGGGCCCTCAATCAGCCCCAGCATTTT.

This clonotype occurred a few times. V gene TRBV4-1 combines with J gene TRBJ2-2; 10 positions agree with TRBD2. The V segment lost 2 bases and the J segment 8 bases; nucleotides outside the gene matches: 11. The germline V gene encodes CDR1 MGHRA and CDR2 YSYEKL. CDR3 length: 17 amino acids. The CDR3: CASSQSAGGPRAGELFF. The CDR3 region has the DNA TGCGCCAGCAGCCAATCAGCGGGGGGGCCCCGTGCGGGGGAGCTGTTTTTT.

The CDR3 DNA sequence: TGTGCCAGCAGCTTCGGTAGCGGGATAGAGACCCAGTACTTC. Amino acid sequence: CASSFGSGIETQYF. The rearrangement uses TRBV7-9 and TRBJ2-5; TRBD2 matches 8 bases. The V and J ends lost 3 bases and 4 bases, in that order; junction bases with no gene match: 4. The germline V gene encodes CDR1 SEHNR and CDR2 FQNEAQ (reference sequence). The CDR3 covers 14 residues.

This clonotype turned up a few times. The chain combines TRBV5-1 with TRBJ2-5, with TRBD2 matching 10 bases. V dropped 0 bases and J dropped 1; count of bases not matched to a gene: 3. The CDR3 is 16 amino acids. Germline assignment: CDR1 SGHRS and CDR2 YFSETQ. CDR3 in amino acids: CASSLGLAGVQETQYF. The CDR3 DNA is TGCGCCAGCAGCTTGGGGCTAGCGGGGGTCCAAGAGACCCAGTACTTC.

Only a few counts were recorded for this clonotype. The chain recombines TRBV7-8 with TRBJ2-7; D not resolved. The V gene lost 1 base and the J gene lost 0 bases, with 10 bases spanning the gap. The CDR3 sequence is 15 residues long. Germline assignment: CDR1 SGHVS and CDR2 FQNEAQ. The chain's CDR3 is CASSLVLSNSYEQYF. The CDR3 DNA reads as TGTGCCAGCAGCTTAGTACTGAGTAACTCCTACGAGCAGTACTTC.

This clonotype was detected ten times or more. The gene calls are TRBV9 and TRBJ1-1; D is unclear. This CDR3 has 14 residues. V lost 4 bases and J 6 bases, leaving 16 bases between the germline ends. In germline, CDR1 is SGDLS, CDR2 YYNGEE. CDR3 bases: TGTGCCAGCAGCCCCCGCGGAGGGTCAGCTGAAGCTTTCTTT. This sequence encodes CASSPRGGSAEAFF. The full variable domain, completed using reference TRBV9 and TRBJ1-1, is DSGVTQTPKHLITATGQRVTLRCSPRSGDLSVYWYQQSLDQGLQFLIQYYNGEERAKGNILERFSAQQFPDLHSELNLSSLELGDSALYFCASSPRGGSAEAFFGQGTRLTVV.

This clonotype has a handful of counts. This sequence joins TRBV6-5 and TRBJ2-1, with D perhaps TRBD2 (6 bases). In germline, CDR1 is MNHEY, CDR2 SVGAGI. With 0 bases removed from V and 0 bases from J, the gap between germline ends came to 6 bases. The CDR3 has 15 residues. In DNA form, the CDR3 reads TGTGCCAGCAGTTACTCGACTAGCTCCTACAATGAGCAGTTCTTC. Translating it yields CASSYSTSSYNEQFF.

The sample holds a few counts of this clonotype. The rearrangement joins TRBV24-1 to TRBJ2-2; TRBD1 agrees at 7 bases. The CDR3 sequence is 16 residues long. CDR1 KGHDR and CDR2 SFDVKD come from the germline V gene. J was trimmed by 1 base and V by 3 bases; bases with no gene match: 4. CDR3 residues: CATSDPRQGNTGELFF. CDR3 DNA: TGTGCCACCAGTGATCCAAGACAGGGGAACACCGGGGAGCTGTTTTTT.

V usage is TRBV28 and J usage is TRBJ2-4, with D hard to call. The CDR3 spans 14 residues. V lost 3 bases to trimming and J lost 2 bases, with 8 bases between them. CDR1 and CDR2 (germline): MDHEN, SYDVKM. CDR3 DNA sequence: TGTGCCAGCAGTTTGGTACAGTCCAAAAACATTCAGTACTTC. This codes for CASSLVQSKNIQYF.

There are a few counts of this clonotype. CDR3 in amino acids: CSATGGETYEQYF. CDR3 nucleotide sequence: TGCAGTGCAACAGGGGGGGAAACCTACGAGCAGTACTTC. The gene calls are TRBV20-1 and TRBJ2-7, with TRBD1 as a possible D gene (8 bases). Germline V gives CDR1 DFQATT, CDR2 SNEGSKA (reference sequence). The CDR3 consists of 13 residues. Trimming stripped 6 bases from V and 2 bases from J, with 14 bases between.

This clonotype was recorded many times. The chain couples TRBV24-1 to TRBJ2-2; perhaps TRBD1 as D (6 bases). The V end lost 4 bases, the J end lost 4 bases, and 18 bases lay between the germline ends. The germline V gene encodes CDR1 KGHDR and CDR2 SFDVKD. The CDR3 contains 17 residues. The CDR3 bases are TGTGCCACCAGTGACCCAGTTGGTTTCAGGGGCACCGGGGAGCTGTTTTTT. Its translation: CATSDPVGFRGTGELFF.

The sample holds a few counts of this clonotype. The chain combines TRBV7-2 with TRBJ2-2; D unresolved. The V end was cut by 1 base, the J end by 6 bases, with 9 bases between. Germline CDR1 is SGHTA and CDR2 is FQGNSA. This CDR3 contains 14 residues. The CDR3 DNA reads TGTGCCAGCAGCTTAGGAACAGCATCCGGGGAGCTGTTTTTT. Its protein is CASSLGTASGELFF.

This chain uses TRBV5-1 with TRBJ2-1; the match to TRBD2 covers 13 bases. CDR1 is SGHRS and CDR2 is YFSETQ in the germline V gene. This CDR3 is 17 amino acids long. The V gene end was trimmed by 0 bases and the J gene end by 8 bases; junction bases not matched to a gene: 8. The DNA of the CDR3 is TGCGCCAGCAGCTTGGACCCTACTAGCGGGGGGGCCTATGAGCAGTTCTTC. This sequence encodes CASSLDPTSGGAYEQFF. The full variable domain, its missing parts supplied by reference TRBV5-1 and TRBJ2-1, is KAGVTQTPRYLIKTRGQQVTLSCSPISGHRSVSWYQQTPGQGLQFLFEYFSETQRNKGNFPGRFSGRQFSNSRSEMNVSTLELGDSALYLCASSLDPTSGGAYEQFFGPGTRLTVL.

V is TRBV6-1 and J is TRBJ2-3; D assignment may be TRBD1 or TRBD2 (5 bases each). V dropped 8 bases and J dropped 6 bases, with 15 bases sitting between them. CDR1 and CDR2 from the germline V gene are MNHNS and SASEGT. The CDR3 totals 13 residues. CDR3 coding DNA: TGTGCCAGCGGCCGGGACCCAAAGGATACGCAGTATTTT. Residues: CASGRDPKDTQYF.

The chain couples TRBV7-9 to TRBJ2-7; 8 nucleotides align to TRBD1. The CDR3 totals 15 residues. After removal of 10 bases from V and 4 bases from J, the junction contained 15 bases not matched to a gene. Germline V gene sequence: CDR1 SEHNR, CDR2 FQNEAQ (reference sequence). The CDR3 DNA follows: TGTGCCACTTCTTCCCCTAGGACAGGGAATTACGAGCAGTACTTC. Translating gives CATSSPRTGNYEQYF.

In nucleotides, the CDR3 is TGCGCCAGCAGCCAAGATAGTAGCTCCGGGGGGGACGAGCAGTACTTC. Encoded protein: CASSQDSSSGGDEQYF. The chain combines TRBV4-3 with TRBJ2-7; 8 bases line up with TRBD2. The V gene end was trimmed by 0 bases and the J gene end by 5 bases; junction bases not matched to a gene: 9. Per the germline V gene, CDR1 is LGHNA and CDR2 is YSLEER. This CDR3 is built from 16 residues.